Below, one T cell receptor (beta chain) is given with its context. The CDR3 sequence is 13 residues long. Germline V gene lookup returns CDR1 SGHNT and CDR2 YENEEA. V was trimmed by 1 base and J by 5 bases, leaving 9 bases between them. The data derive from a study of blood T cell repertoires in COVID-19. Study context: Whether acute or convalescent, the COVID-19 samples came from the United States, Italy and Spain. T cells, B-cell-depleted T cells, or PBMCs supplied cDNA or gDNA.

Using immunoSEQ multiplex PCR, the repertoire was profiled, and TCRdb retains in-frame clones only, with some absent. This sample has 230,000 or so clones, with approximately 83% found just once. The rearrangement uses TRBV11-3 and TRBJ2-7; TRBD1 might be the D (5 bases). Sequences were obtained from peripheral blood. The receptor was derived from a man aged 45-65 years with active or convalescent COVID-19. CDR3 amino acids: CASSLGGSNEQYF. CDR3 coding DNA: TGTGCCAGCAGCTTAGGGGGCTCTAACGAGCAGTACTTC.